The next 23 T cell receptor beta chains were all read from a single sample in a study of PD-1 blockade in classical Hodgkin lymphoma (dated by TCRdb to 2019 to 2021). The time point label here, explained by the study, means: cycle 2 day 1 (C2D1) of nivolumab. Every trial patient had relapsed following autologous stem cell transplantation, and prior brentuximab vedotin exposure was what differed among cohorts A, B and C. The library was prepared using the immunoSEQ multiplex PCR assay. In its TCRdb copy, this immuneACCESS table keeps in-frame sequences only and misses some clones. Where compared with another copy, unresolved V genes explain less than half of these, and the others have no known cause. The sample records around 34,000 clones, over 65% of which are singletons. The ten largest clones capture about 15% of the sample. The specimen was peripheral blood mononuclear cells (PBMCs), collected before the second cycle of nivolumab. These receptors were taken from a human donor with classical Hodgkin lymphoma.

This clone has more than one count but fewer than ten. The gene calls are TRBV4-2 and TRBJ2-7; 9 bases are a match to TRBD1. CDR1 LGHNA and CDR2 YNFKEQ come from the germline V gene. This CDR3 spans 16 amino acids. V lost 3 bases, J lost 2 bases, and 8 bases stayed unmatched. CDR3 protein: CASSHAQGASPYEQYF. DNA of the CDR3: TGTGCCAGCAGCCATGCACAGGGGGCCTCTCCCTACGAGCAGTACTTC.

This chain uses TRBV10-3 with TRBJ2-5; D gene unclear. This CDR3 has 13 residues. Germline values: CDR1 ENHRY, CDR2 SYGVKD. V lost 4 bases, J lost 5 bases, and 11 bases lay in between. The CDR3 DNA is TGTGCCATCAGTGTCTCGGTCGGGGAGACCCAGTACTTC. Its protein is CAISVSVGETQYF.

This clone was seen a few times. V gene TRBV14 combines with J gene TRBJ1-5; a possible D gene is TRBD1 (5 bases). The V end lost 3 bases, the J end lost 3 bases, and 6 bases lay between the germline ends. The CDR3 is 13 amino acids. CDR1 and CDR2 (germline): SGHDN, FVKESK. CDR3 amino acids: CASSQTDNQPQHF. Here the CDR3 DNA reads TGTGCCAGCAGCCAGACAGACAATCAGCCCCAGCATTTT.

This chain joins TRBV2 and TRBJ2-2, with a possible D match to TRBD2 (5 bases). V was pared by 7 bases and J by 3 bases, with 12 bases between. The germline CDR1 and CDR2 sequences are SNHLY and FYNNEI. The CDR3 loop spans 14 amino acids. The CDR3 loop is CASNEVGDTGELFF. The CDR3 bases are TGTGCCAGCAATGAGGTCGGGGACACCGGGGAGCTGTTTTTT.

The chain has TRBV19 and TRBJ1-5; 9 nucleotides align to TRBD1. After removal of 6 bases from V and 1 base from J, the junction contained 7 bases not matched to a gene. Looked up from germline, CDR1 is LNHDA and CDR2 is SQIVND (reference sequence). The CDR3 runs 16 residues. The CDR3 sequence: CASSATDRGSNQPQHF. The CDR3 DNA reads TGTGCCAGTAGCGCTACCGACAGGGGGAGCAATCAGCCCCAGCATTTT. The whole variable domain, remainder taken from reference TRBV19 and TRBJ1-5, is DGGITQSPKYLFRKEGQNVTLSCEQNLNHDAMYWYRQDPGQGLRLIYYSQIVNDFQKGDIAEGYSVSREKKESFPLTVTSAQKNPTAFYLCASSATDRGSNQPQHFGDGTRLSIL.

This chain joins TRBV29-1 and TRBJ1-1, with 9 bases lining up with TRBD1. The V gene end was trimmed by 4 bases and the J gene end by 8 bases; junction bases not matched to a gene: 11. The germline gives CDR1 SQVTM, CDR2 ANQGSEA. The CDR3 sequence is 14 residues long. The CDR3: CSVVTGQGTGEAFF. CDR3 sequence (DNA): TGCAGCGTTGTTACGGGACAGGGTACAGGGGAAGCTTTCTTT.

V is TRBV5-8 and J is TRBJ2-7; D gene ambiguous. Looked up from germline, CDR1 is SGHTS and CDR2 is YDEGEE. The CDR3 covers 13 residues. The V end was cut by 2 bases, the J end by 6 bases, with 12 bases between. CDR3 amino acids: CASSLESGVEQYF. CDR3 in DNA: TGTGCCAGCAGCTTAGAATCGGGCGTCGAGCAGTACTTC.

CDR3 nucleotide sequence: TGTGCCAGTAGTATAGCCCCTCCGCGGTATAATTCACCCCTCCACTTT. Amino acids: CASSIAPPRYNSPLHF. V is TRBV19 and J is TRBJ1-6; D uncertain. Trimming removed 1 base from V and 4 bases from J, with 11 bases in between. There are 16 residues in the CDR3. Germline CDR1 and CDR2: LNHDA and SQIVND (reference sequence). Together with reference TRBV19 and TRBJ1-6, the CDR3 gives the full variable domain: DGGITQSPKYLFRKEGQNVTLSCEQNLNHDAMYWYRQDPGQGLRLIYYSQIVNDFQKGDIAEGYSVSREKKESFPLTVTSAQKNPTAFYLCASSIAPPRYNSPLHFGNGTRLTVT.

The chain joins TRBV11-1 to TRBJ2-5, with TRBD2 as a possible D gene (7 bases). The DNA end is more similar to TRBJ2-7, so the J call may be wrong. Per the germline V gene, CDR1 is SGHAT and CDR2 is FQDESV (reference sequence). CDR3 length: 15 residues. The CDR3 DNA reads TGTGCCAGCAGCTTCTTTGGGGGGGCTTCAGACGAGCAGTACTTC. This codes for CASSFFGGASDEQYF.

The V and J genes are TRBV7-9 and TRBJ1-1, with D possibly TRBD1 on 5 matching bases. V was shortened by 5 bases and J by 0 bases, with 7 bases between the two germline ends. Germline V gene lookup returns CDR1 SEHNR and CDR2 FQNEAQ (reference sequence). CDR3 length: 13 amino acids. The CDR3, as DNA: TGTGCCAGCAGCCCACAGGTGAACACTGAAGCTTTCTTT. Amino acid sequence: CASSPQVNTEAFF.

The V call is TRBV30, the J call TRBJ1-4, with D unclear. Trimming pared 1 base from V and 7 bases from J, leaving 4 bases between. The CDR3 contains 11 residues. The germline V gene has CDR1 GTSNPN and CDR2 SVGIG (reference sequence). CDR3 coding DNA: TGTGCCTGGAGTGCCCGTGAAAAACTGTTTTTT. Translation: CAWSAREKLFF. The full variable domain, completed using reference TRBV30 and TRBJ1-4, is SQTIHQWPATLVQPVGSPLSLECTVEGTSNPNLYWYRQAAGRGLQLLFYSVGIGQISSEVPQNLSASRPQDRQFILSSKKLLLSDSGFYLCAWSAREKLFFGSGTQLSVL.

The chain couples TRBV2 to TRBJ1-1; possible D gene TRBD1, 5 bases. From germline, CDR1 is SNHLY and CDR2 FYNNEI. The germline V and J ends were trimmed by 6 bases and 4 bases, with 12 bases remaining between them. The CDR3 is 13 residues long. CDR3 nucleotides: TGTGCCAGCAGAGGGGAGGTGAGCACTGAAGCTTTCTTT. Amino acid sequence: CASRGEVSTEAFF.

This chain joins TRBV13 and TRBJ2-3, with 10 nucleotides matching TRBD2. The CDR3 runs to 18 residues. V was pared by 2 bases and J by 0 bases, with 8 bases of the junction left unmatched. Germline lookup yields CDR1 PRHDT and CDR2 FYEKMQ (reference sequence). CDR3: CASSLTLAGEPSTDTQYF. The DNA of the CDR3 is TGTGCCAGCAGCTTAACGCTAGCGGGGGAGCCTAGCACAGATACGCAGTATTTT.

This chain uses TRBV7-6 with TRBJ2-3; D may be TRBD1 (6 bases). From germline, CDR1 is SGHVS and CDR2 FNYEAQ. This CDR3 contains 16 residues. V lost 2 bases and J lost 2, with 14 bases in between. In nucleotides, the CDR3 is TGTGCCAGCAGCTTACCTACAGGGTCCTCCACAGATACGCAGTATTTT. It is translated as CASSLPTGSSTDTQYF. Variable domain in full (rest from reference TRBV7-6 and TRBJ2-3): GAGVSQSPRYKVTKRGQDVALRCDPISGHVSLYWYRQALGQGPEFLTYFNYEAQQDKSGLPNDRFSAERPEGSISTLTIQRTEQRDSAMYRCASSLPTGSSTDTQYFGPGTRLTVL.

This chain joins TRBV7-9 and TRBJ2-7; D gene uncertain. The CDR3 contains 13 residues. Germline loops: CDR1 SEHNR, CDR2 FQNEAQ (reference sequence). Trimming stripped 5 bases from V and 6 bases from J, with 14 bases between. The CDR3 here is CASSPYSPGEQYF. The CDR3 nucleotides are TGTGCCAGCAGCCCATACTCTCCGGGCGAGCAGTACTTC.

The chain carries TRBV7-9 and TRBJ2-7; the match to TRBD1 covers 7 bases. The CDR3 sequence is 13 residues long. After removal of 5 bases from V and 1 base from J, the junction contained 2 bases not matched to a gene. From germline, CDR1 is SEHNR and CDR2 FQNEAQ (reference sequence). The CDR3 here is CASSPGQSYEQYF. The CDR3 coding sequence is TGTGCCAGCAGCCCGGGACAGTCCTACGAGCAGTACTTC.

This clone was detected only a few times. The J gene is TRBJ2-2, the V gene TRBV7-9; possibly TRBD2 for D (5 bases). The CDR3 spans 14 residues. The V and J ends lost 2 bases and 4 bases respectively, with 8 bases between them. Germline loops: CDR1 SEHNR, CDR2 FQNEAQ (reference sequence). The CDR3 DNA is TGTGCCAGCAGCTTAACGGGAACCACCGGGGAGCTGTTTTTT. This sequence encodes CASSLTGTTGELFF.

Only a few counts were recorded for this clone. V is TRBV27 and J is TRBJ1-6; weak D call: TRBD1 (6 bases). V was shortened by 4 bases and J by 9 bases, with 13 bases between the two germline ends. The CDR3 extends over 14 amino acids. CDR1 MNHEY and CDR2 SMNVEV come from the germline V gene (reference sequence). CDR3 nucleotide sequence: TGTGCCAGCAGTTACGGGGGGGCCAGTTCACCCCTCCACTTT. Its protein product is CASSYGGASSPLHF.

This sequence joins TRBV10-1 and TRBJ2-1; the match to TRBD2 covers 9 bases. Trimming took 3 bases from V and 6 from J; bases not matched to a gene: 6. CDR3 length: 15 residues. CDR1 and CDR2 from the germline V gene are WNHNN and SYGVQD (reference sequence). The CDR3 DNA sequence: TGCGCCAGCAGTGATTGTTGCGGGGGGGTCAATGAGCAGTTCTTC. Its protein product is CASSDCCGGVNEQFF.

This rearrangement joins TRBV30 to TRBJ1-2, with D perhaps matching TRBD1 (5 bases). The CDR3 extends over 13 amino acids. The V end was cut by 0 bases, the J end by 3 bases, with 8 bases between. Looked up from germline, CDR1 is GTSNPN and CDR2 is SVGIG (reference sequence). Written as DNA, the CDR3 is TGTGCCTGGAGTGTGGGGCAGTACTATGGCTACACCTTC. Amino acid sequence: CAWSVGQYYGYTF.

This CDR3 reads CASSQDRGLDTQYF. The CDR3 region has the DNA TGTGCCAGCAGCCAGGACAGGGGGCTAGATACGCAGTATTTT. This rearrangement joins TRBV5-6 to TRBJ2-3; 11 bases align to TRBD1. This CDR3 is built from 14 residues. V lost 4 bases, J lost 5 bases, and 3 bases stayed unmatched. CDR1 is SGHDT, CDR2 YYEEEE, per germline.

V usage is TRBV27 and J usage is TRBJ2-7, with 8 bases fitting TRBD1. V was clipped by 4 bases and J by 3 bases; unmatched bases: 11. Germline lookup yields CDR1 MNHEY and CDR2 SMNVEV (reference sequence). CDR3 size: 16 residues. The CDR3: CASSSSYRQGLYEQYF. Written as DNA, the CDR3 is TGTGCCAGCAGTTCCTCATACCGACAGGGGCTCTACGAGCAGTACTTC.

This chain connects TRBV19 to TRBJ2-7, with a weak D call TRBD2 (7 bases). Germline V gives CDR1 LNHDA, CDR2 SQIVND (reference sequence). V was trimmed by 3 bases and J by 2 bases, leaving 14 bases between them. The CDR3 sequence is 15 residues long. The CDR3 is CASSMGGARAYEQYF. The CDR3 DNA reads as TGTGCCAGTAGTATGGGGGGGGCGAGGGCCTACGAGCAGTACTTC.